Shown below are 12 T cell receptor beta chains from a single sample sequenced in a study of T cells after yellow fever vaccination. Each CDR3 protein is one row after TCRdb ran MiXCR on the 5' RACE reads. The sample includes around 310,000 distinct CDR3 sequences, 8.7% of them seen just once. This sample comprised PBMCs, obtained on the day of the first yellow fever vaccination. The source is a man between 18 and 35 years old who received the YFV17D yellow fever vaccine.

The chain carries TRBV14 and TRBJ2-1, with D tentatively TRBD1 (6 bases). The length of the CDR3 is 20 residues. Trimming took 4 bases from V and 0 from J, leaving 25 bases between them. Germline CDR1 and CDR2: SGHDN and FVKESK. The DNA of the CDR3 is TGTGCCAGCAGCCTCCGACCCCAACGGGCAGGGGCGAACTCCTACAATGAGCAGTTCTTC. Residues: CASSLRPQRAGANSYNEQFF.

In the case of this clonotype: A much larger clone lies one base from this, so it may be a read error. The J gene is TRBJ2-1, the V gene TRBV7-9; no clear D. Trimming pared 2 bases from V and 4 bases from J, leaving 6 bases between. Germline CDR1 reads SEHNR; CDR2 reads FQNEAQ (reference sequence). The CDR3 has 13 amino acids. In DNA, the CDR3 is TGTGCCAGCAGCTTATCAGAGTACAATGAGCAGTTCTTC. This encodes CASSLSEYNEQFF. Based on the CDR3 plus reference TRBV7-9 and TRBJ2-1, the full variable domain is DTGVSQNPRHKITKRGQNVTFRCDPISEHNRLYWYRQTLGQGPEFLTYFQNEAQLEKSRLLSDRFSAERPKGSFSTLEIQRTEQGDSAMYLCASSLSEYNEQFFGPGTRLTVL.

This clonotype was recorded many times. V gene TRBV5-1 combines with J gene TRBJ2-1; TRBD2 matches 9 bases. The ends lost 0 bases at V and 0 bases at J; junction bases unmatched: 4. Germline V gives CDR1 SGHRS, CDR2 YFSETQ. The CDR3 has 17 residues. Here the CDR3 DNA reads TGCGCCAGCAGCTTGGAGCGGGGGGCCGGCTCCTACAATGAGCAGTTCTTC. Amino acids: CASSLERGAGSYNEQFF.

This clonotype was found a few times. V gene TRBV7-2 combines with J gene TRBJ2-7; 7 bases line up with TRBD1. With 4 bases clipped from V and 5 bases from J, the junction kept 11 bases outside the gene matches. CDR1 is SGHTA, CDR2 FQGNSA, per germline. The CDR3 sequence is 15 residues long. The CDR3 loop reads CASSSPDRVSHEQYF. For the CDR3, the DNA is TGTGCCAGCAGCTCCCCCGACAGGGTCAGTCACGAGCAGTACTTC.

In its sample, this clonotype was seen a few times. The rearrangement joins TRBV7-2 to TRBJ2-7; D not certain. CDR3 size: 15 residues. Between the trimmed V and J ends, which lost 6 bases and 5 bases, there was a span of 20 bases. Germline loops: CDR1 SGHTA, CDR2 FQGNSA. The CDR3 is CASSNFWVGGDEQYF. CDR3 DNA sequence: TGTGCCAGCAGTAACTTTTGGGTGGGCGGAGACGAGCAGTACTTC. The variable domain in full, completed from reference TRBV7-2 and TRBJ2-7, reads GAGVSQSPSNKVTEKGKDVELRCDPISGHTALYWYRQSLGQGLEFLIYFQGNSAPDKSGLPSDRFSAERTGGSVSTLTIQRTQQEDSAVYLCASSNFWVGGDEQYFGPGTRLTVT.

The chain uses TRBV10-3 and TRBJ1-1; D gene uncertain. Between the trimmed V and J ends, which lost 10 bases and 0 bases, there was a span of 12 bases. CDR1 and CDR2 (germline): ENHRY, SYGVKD. CDR3 length: 13 residues. The CDR3 protein is CATKAPLNTEAFF. CDR3 bases: TGTGCCACCAAGGCCCCTCTGAACACTGAAGCTTTCTTT.

The genes are TRBV6-1 and TRBJ2-7, with 8 nucleotides matching TRBD1. The CDR3 runs to 15 residues. With V trimmed by 7 bases and J by 1 base, 9 bases remained unmatched. Germline values: CDR1 MNHNS, CDR2 SASEGT. This CDR3 reads CASKHRDRFSYEQYF. The CDR3, as DNA: TGTGCCAGCAAGCACCGGGACAGGTTTTCCTACGAGCAGTACTTC.

The chain carries TRBV16 and TRBJ2-1; no clear D gene. CDR3 size: 13 residues. Germline V gene sequence: CDR1 KGHSY, CDR2 FQNENV. V was clipped by 1 base and J by 6 bases, with 7 bases between them. CDR3 residues: CASSQWGSNEQFF. CDR3 coding DNA: TGTGCCAGCAGCCAATGGGGTTCCAATGAGCAGTTCTTC.

The rearrangement joins TRBV24-1 to TRBJ2-3; D is possibly TRBD2 (5 bases). V lost 5 bases and J lost 2, with 10 bases in between. The CDR3 covers 14 residues. The germline V gene has CDR1 KGHDR and CDR2 SFDVKD. The CDR3 sequence: CATSGSGNTDTQYF. The CDR3 nucleotides read TGTGCCACCAGTGGTTCGGGAAACACAGATACGCAGTATTTT.

This clonotype was counted between two and nine times. CDR3: CASSFPPGGSFF. CDR3 bases: TGTGCCAGCAGCTTCCCTCCCGGCGGATCTTTCTTT. The chain couples TRBV5-4 to TRBJ1-1, with D unclear. The CDR3 loop spans 12 amino acids. With 2 bases removed from V and 12 bases from J, the gap between germline ends came to 14 bases. The germline V gene encodes CDR1 SGHNT and CDR2 YYREEE (reference sequence). The full variable domain, with the rest looked up from reference TRBV5-4 and TRBJ1-1, is ETGVTQSPTHLIKTRGQQVTLRCSSQSGHNTVSWYQQALGQGPQFIFQYYREEENGRGNFPPRFSGLQFPNYSSELNVNALELDDSALYLCASSFPPGGSFFGQGTRLTVV.

This clonotype has more than one count but fewer than ten. The chain has TRBV9 and TRBJ1-2; no firm D call. V was pared by 4 bases and J by 7 bases, with 14 bases between. The CDR3 loop spans 13 amino acids. CDR1 and CDR2 from the germline V gene are SGDLS and YYNGEE. CDR3 nucleotide sequence: TGTGCCAGCAGCCCTGGACCGTTCTCTGGCTACACCTTC. Protein: CASSPGPFSGYTF.

By proportion, this clonotype is medium-sized. This rearrangement joins TRBV9 to TRBJ2-3; no firm D call. From germline, CDR1 is SGDLS and CDR2 YYNGEE. With 4 bases removed from V and 5 bases from J, the gap between germline ends came to 8 bases. There are 12 residues in the CDR3. The CDR3 here is CASSQVRDTQYF. For the CDR3, the DNA is TGTGCCAGCAGCCAAGTTAGAGATACGCAGTATTTT.